Listed here are 16 T cell receptor beta chains from one sample, sequenced in a study of T-cell reconstitution after alpha-beta-depleted transplantation in children. The library targeted TCRbeta and was prepared with unique molecular identifiers. TCRdb recomputed calls from the PCR reads with MiXCR, one row per CDR3 protein. The table records around 440,000 distinct CDR3 sequences, about 10% of them present only once. Here the sequenced sample was PBMCs, taken before TCRalphabeta/CD19-depleted stem cell transplant. The receptors come from a child younger than 10 with inherited bone marrow failure, due to receive a stem cell transplant.

This clonotype was recorded at least ten times. The chain combines TRBV18 with TRBJ1-2, with D tentatively TRBD1 (6 bases). Trimming left V 3 bases short and J 3 bases short, with 11 bases between. Germline CDR1 KGHSH, CDR2 LQKENI. The CDR3 extends over 14 amino acids. CDR3 DNA: TGTGCCAGCTCACCTCAGGGGAGGGACTATGGCTACACCTTC. Translation gives CASSPQGRDYGYTF.

The table lists this clonotype with many counts. The gene calls are TRBV20-1 and TRBJ1-1; D unresolved. V shed 2 bases and J shed 1 base, with 5 bases lying between them. CDR3 length: 12 residues. Germline CDR1 and CDR2: DFQATT and SNEGSKA (reference sequence). DNA of the CDR3: TGCAGTGCTAGACGGGAGAACACTGAAGCTTTCTTT. Protein sequence: CSARRENTEAFF.

This clonotype was found many times. The V gene is TRBV7-9, the J gene TRBJ2-5; 9 nucleotides line up with TRBD1. V lost 4 bases and J lost 5; bases outside the gene matches: 5. There are 14 residues in the CDR3. Germline V CDR1 and CDR2: SEHNR, FQNEAQ (reference sequence). The CDR3 reads CASSSGTGRETQYF. CDR3 DNA: TGTGCCAGCAGCTCCGGGACAGGGAGGGAGACCCAGTACTTC.

This clonotype has ten or more counts. CDR3 bases: TGTGCCACCAGTGAGTGGGCTAGAGACCAAGAGACCCAGTACTTC. Its translation: CATSEWARDQETQYF. This chain joins TRBV24-1 and TRBJ2-5, with D hard to call. V was pared by 4 bases and J by 0 bases, with 11 bases between. The germline gives CDR1 KGHDR, CDR2 SFDVKD. This CDR3 contains 15 residues.

This clonotype was detected ten times or more. V and J are TRBV27 and TRBJ2-7, with a tentative D call TRBD1 (6 bases). The V end was cut by 5 bases, the J end by 6 bases, with 17 bases between. The CDR3 spans 14 residues. Per the germline V gene, CDR1 is MNHEY and CDR2 is SMNVEV (reference sequence). CDR3 in DNA: TGTGCCAGCAGTGGACAGAAAGGGAGTGGCGAGCAGTACTTC. Protein product: CASSGQKGSGEQYF.

This clonotype has a count of ten or more. The CDR3 is CSARDPERDVSGEQYF. CDR3 DNA sequence: TGCAGTGCTAGAGATCCGGAGCGGGACGTTTCGGGAGAGCAGTACTTC. The chain links TRBV20-1 to TRBJ2-7; TRBD2 matches at 7 bases. Germline-derived CDR1 and CDR2 are DFQATT and SNEGSKA (reference sequence). V lost 0 bases, J lost 7 bases, and 15 bases stayed unmatched. The CDR3 covers 16 residues.

This clonotype was detected many times. The chain has TRBV28 and TRBJ1-2; D ambiguous. From germline, CDR1 is MDHEN and CDR2 SYDVKM. V was clipped by 4 bases and J by 3 bases, with 12 bases between them. The length of the CDR3 is 14 residues. CDR3: CASSSADSYYGYTF. The CDR3 nucleotides are TGTGCCAGCAGTTCCGCGGACTCCTACTATGGCTACACCTTC.

This clonotype was counted only a few times. This chain links TRBV12-3 or TRBV12-4 with TRBJ2-7; D may be TRBD2 (6 bases). The germline V and J ends were trimmed by 8 bases and 5 bases, with 16 bases remaining between them. The CDR3 has 13 amino acids. The CDR3 nucleotides read TGTGCCAGCGGTGACTCGGGAGTGCACGAGCAGTACTTC. Protein product: CASGDSGVHEQYF.

This clonotype was observed many times. The chain carries TRBV4-3 and TRBJ2-5, with D unclear. Germline CDR1 LGHNA, CDR2 YSLEER. V lost 4 bases, J lost 1 base, and 10 bases lay in between. This CDR3 spans 14 amino acids. The CDR3 loop is CASSPFPTQETQYF. CDR3 sequence (DNA): TGCGCCAGCAGCCCGTTTCCCACCCAAGAGACCCAGTACTTC.

This clonotype turned up a few times. This chain connects TRBV4-3 to TRBJ2-7; 11 nucleotides line up with TRBD2. The CDR3 sequence is 15 residues long. Germline V gene data show CDR1 as LGHNA and CDR2 as YSLEER. After removal of 4 bases from V and 5 bases from J, the junction contained 7 bases not matched to a gene. The CDR3 here is CASSRTSGRSDEQYF. CDR3 in DNA: TGCGCCAGCAGCCGTACTAGCGGGAGAAGTGACGAGCAGTACTTC.

In regard to this clonotype: A much larger clone is a single base away; this may be a read error. V usage is TRBV29-1 and J usage is TRBJ2-2; TRBD2 matches at 7 bases. Germline loops: CDR1 SQVTM, CDR2 ANQGSEA. This CDR3 is built from 14 residues. CDR3 in amino acids: CSVVVGLNTGQLFF. DNA for the CDR3: TGCAGCGTTGTCGTGGGACTAAACACCGGGCAGCTGTTTTTT.

This clonotype came up a few times. A much larger clone differs from this one at a single base, so this may be a read error. The chain is built from TRBV27 and TRBJ2-7; D gene unclear. The CDR3 runs 13 residues. Germline V gene data show CDR1 as MNHEY and CDR2 as SMNVEV (reference sequence). Deletions cut 1 base from V and 0 bases from J, with 4 bases between. This CDR3 is CASSLFVSYEQYF. DNA of the CDR3: TGTGCCAGCAGTTTATTTGTCTCCTACGAGCAGTACTTC.

In its sample, this clonotype was seen a few times. V is TRBV12-3 or TRBV12-4 and J is TRBJ2-1; D is unclear. With 4 bases removed from V and 3 bases from J, the gap between germline ends came to 7 bases. The CDR3 sequence is 13 residues long. Here the CDR3 DNA reads TGTGCCAGCAGTTCCCGGAACTACAATGAGCAGTTCTTC. Its protein is CASSSRNYNEQFF.

Ten or more counts support this clonotype. The chain joins TRBV4-3 to TRBJ2-3, with TRBD2 matching over 12 bases. Germline V lookup: CDR1 LGHNA, CDR2 YSLEER. Losses at the gene ends were 1 base for V and 1 base for J; bases not matched to a gene: 6. The CDR3 is 18 residues long. CDR3 in amino acids: CASSQGTSGIRGTDTQYF. CDR3 sequence (DNA): TGCGCCAGCAGCCAAGGGACTAGCGGGATTAGGGGCACAGATACGCAGTATTTT.

The chain uses TRBV15 and TRBJ2-3; D is uncertain. The germline V and J ends were trimmed by 0 bases and 3 bases, with 7 bases remaining between them. The germline V gene has CDR1 LNHNV and CDR2 YYDKDF (reference sequence). This CDR3 is built from 14 residues. CDR3 in amino acids: CATSRDDRTDTQYF. The CDR3 DNA follows: TGTGCCACCAGCAGAGATGACCGGACAGATACGCAGTATTTT.

This clonotype was recorded at least ten times. The J gene is TRBJ2-5, the V gene TRBV6-2 or TRBV6-3, with TRBD1 matching 7 bases. This CDR3 contains 15 residues. Germline values: CDR1 MNHEY, CDR2 SVGEGT. Losses at the gene ends were 0 bases for V and 5 bases for J; bases not matched to a gene: 6. As DNA, the CDR3 is TGTGCCAGCAGTTACTCTGGGGGACAGTTGGAGACCCAGTACTTC. It specifies CASSYSGGQLETQYF.